The present T cell receptor beta chain was sequenced within a study of T-cell reconstitution after alpha-beta-depleted transplantation in children (dated by TCRdb to between 2015 and 2016). At the level of the whole study: The study quantitatively tracked T-cell immune reconstitution after TCRalphabeta/CD19-depleted allogeneic hematopoietic cell transplantation in children using TCR repertoire profiling.

The library came from PCR. Sequencing relied on an Illumina HiSeq 2500. TCR library preparation used molecular barcoding, with unique molecular identifiers applied to normalize quantification of the TCRbeta repertoire. TCRdb passed the public sequencing reads through fastp at Q25 and MiXCR, retaining productive beta sequences. Duplicate CDR3 protein sequences are folded into a single record with the most common DNA and genes. The sample table contains 490,000 or so distinct CDR3 sequences; only one count was recorded for roughly an eighth of them. The biggest ten clones account for around 5.8% of the sample. Worth noting for this clonotype: The target of this receptor is not known. No much larger clone exists at a distance of one base, and base qualities are not known.

Counted from cysteine to phenylalanine, this CDR3 has 14 amino acids. Of the read, only the CDR3 DNA is kept; its 42 bases are in frame from base 1. As encoded in the germline V gene (reference sequence), CDR1 is SEHNR while CDR2 is FQNEAQ. V sheds 5 bases and J sheds 4 bases, leaving 14 bases between their ends. This sequence uses TRBV7-9 and TRBJ2-5, and possibly TRBD1, on 6 matching bases. The TCR originated in a human donor who donated a stem cell graft to a child with combined immunodeficiency. Sample: PBMCs from the stem cell graft donor, taken from the stem cell graft. CDR3 loop: CASSTTGIGETQYF. The bases read TGTGCCAGCAGCACGACAGGAATTGGAGAGACCCAGTACTTC.